A single sample is the source of the 2 T cell receptor beta chains below, sequenced in a study of T-cell reconstitution after alpha-beta-depleted transplantation in children. Preparation of the TCRbeta library was carried out with unique molecular identifiers. Each CDR3 protein gets one entry after TCRdb re-called the PCR reads with MiXCR. Found here are around 87,000 distinct CDR3 sequences, roughly 8.4% of them singletons; the top ten hold 5.5% to 8%. Material: PBMCs from the stem cell graft donor, obtained from the stem cell graft. These receptors all stem from a human donor who donated a stem cell graft to a child with congenital amegakaryocytic thrombocytopenia.

In this sample, this clonotype turned up many times. The CDR3 coding sequence is TGTGCCAGCAGCGGGGGGCCTTCCTACGAGCAGTACTTC. Protein: CASSGGPSYEQYF. V is TRBV7-8 and J is TRBJ2-7; either TRBD1 or TRBD2 may fit D (6 bases each). Germline loops: CDR1 SGHVS, CDR2 FQNEAQ. This CDR3 is 13 amino acids long. Trimming shortened V by 5 bases and J by 1 base, and 9 bases separated the two germline ends.

This clonotype was found many times. Written as DNA, the CDR3 is TGCGCCAGCAGCTTGGACGTCGTGGGGACGGCGAACACTGAAGCTTTCTTT. This encodes CASSLDVVGTANTEAFF. V and J are TRBV5-1 and TRBJ1-1, with D maybe TRBD1 (5 bases). The CDR3 is 17 residues long. The V end lost 0 bases, the J end lost 1 base, and 16 bases lay between the germline ends. Per the germline V gene, CDR1 is SGHRS and CDR2 is YFSETQ.